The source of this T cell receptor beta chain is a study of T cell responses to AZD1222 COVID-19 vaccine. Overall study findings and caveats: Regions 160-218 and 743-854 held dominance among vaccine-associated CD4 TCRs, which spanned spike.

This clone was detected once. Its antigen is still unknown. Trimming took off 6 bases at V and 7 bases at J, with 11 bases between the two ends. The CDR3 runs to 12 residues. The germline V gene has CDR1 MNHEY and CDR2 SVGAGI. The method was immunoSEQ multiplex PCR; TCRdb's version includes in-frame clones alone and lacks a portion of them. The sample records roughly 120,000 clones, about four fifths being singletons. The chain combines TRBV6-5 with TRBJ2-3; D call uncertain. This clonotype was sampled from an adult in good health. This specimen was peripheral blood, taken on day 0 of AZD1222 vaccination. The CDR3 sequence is CASRGIRHTQYF. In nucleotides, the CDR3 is TGTGCCAGCAGGGGTATCCGTCATACGCAGTATTTT.